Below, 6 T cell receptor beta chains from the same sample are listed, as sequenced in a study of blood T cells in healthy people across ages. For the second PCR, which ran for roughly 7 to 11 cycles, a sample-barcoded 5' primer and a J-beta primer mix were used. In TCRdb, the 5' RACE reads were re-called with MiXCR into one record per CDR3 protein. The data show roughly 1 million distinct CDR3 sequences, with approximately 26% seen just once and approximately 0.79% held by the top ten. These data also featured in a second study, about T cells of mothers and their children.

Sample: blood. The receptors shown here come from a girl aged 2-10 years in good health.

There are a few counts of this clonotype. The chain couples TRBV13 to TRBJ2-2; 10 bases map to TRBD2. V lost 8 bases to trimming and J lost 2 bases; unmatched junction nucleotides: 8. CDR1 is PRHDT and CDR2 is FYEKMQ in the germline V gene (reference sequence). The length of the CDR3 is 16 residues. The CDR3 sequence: CASSLPSGRNTGELFF. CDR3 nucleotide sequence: TGTGCCAGCTCCCTCCCTAGCGGGAGAAACACCGGGGAGCTGTTTTTT.

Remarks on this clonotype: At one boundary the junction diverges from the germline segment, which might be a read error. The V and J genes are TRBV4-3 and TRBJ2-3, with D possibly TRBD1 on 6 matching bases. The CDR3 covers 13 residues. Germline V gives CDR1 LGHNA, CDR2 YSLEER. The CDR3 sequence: CASSQEVVKDRLF. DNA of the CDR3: TGCGCCAGCAGCCAAGAGGTAGTAAAAGACAGGCTTTTT.

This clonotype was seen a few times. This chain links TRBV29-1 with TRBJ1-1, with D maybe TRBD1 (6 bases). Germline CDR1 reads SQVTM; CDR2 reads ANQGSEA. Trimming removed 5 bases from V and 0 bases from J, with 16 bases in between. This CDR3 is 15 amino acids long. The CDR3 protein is CSVLGDRILNTEAFF. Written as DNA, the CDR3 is TGCAGCGTTTTGGGCGACAGGATATTGAACACTGAAGCTTTCTTT.

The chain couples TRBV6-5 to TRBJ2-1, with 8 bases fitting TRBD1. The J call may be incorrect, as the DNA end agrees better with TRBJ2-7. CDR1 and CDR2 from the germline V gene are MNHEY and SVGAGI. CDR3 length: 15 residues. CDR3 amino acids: CASSRSGDRGNEQYF. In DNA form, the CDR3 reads TGTGCCAGCAGCCGTTCCGGAGACAGGGGAAACGAGCAGTACTTC.

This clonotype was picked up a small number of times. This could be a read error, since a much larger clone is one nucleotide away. CDR3 sequence reads: CATSGLENYSEQFF. The CDR3 region has the DNA TGTGCCACCAGCGGACTGGAGAATTACAGTGAGCAGTTCTTC. This chain joins TRBV6-2 or TRBV6-3 and TRBJ2-1; TRBD2 might be the D (5 bases). The CDR3 runs to 14 residues. CDR1 is MNHEY and CDR2 is SVGEGT in the germline V gene.

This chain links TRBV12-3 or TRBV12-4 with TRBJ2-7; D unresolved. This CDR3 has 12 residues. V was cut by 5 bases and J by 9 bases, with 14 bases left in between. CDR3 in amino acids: CASSPTKLGQYF. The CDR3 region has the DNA TGTGCCAGCAGTCCCACCAAGTTGGGGCAGTACTTC.